The next 23 T cell receptor beta chains were all read from a single sample in a study of blood T cell repertoires in COVID-19. TCRdb keeps only in-frame clones here, not all; method: immunoSEQ multiplex PCR. The table lists 250,000 or so clones, just under 85% of them singletons. The specimen was peripheral blood. The receptors derive from a man older than 75 with acute or convalescent COVID-19.

J is TRBJ2-2 and V is TRBV10-2, with TRBD1 identical over 12 bases. The V and J ends lost 6 bases and 4 bases, in that order; junction bases with no gene match: 9. The germline CDR1 and CDR2 sequences are WSHSY and SAAADI. CDR3 size: 17 residues. CDR3 in DNA: TGCGCCAGCAGGATAGGGGGGACAGGGGGCTTCACCGGGGAGCTGTTTTTT. Translating gives CASRIGGTGGFTGELFF.

V gene TRBV19 combines with J gene TRBJ1-2; tentatively, D is TRBD1 (6 bases). The ends were cut back, 1 base at V and 2 bases at J, with 11 bases in the middle. This CDR3 region has 15 residues. In germline, CDR1 is LNHDA, CDR2 SQIVND (reference sequence). The CDR3 nucleotides read TGTGCCAGTAGTATAGCGGGGACACCGAACTATGGCTACACCTTC. Translating gives CASSIAGTPNYGYTF.

This sequence joins TRBV18 and TRBJ2-3, with a tentative D call TRBD2 (6 bases). The CDR3 totals 16 residues. CDR1 KGHSH and CDR2 LQKENI come from the germline V gene. The V and J ends lost 6 bases and 0 bases respectively, with 16 bases between them. The CDR3 region is CASSTSAGRSTDTQYF. The DNA for the CDR3 is TGTGCCAGCTCGACCTCTGCGGGGCGCAGCACAGATACGCAGTATTTT.

The chain carries TRBV14 and TRBJ2-5; 7 nucleotides line up with TRBD1. The trim removed 4 bases at V and 4 bases at J, leaving 6 bases unmatched. From germline, CDR1 is SGHDN and CDR2 FVKESK. There are 14 residues in the CDR3. The CDR3 loop reads CASSRPGTVETQYF. The CDR3 DNA reads TGTGCCAGCAGCCGACCAGGGACAGTAGAGACCCAGTACTTC.

This clone was detected a few times. V is TRBV5-6 and J is TRBJ2-5; D may be TRBD1 (6 bases). Trimming stripped 0 bases from V and 4 bases from J, with 7 bases between. From germline, CDR1 is SGHDT and CDR2 YYEEEE. The CDR3 length is 13 residues. The CDR3: CASSLARGETQYF. The CDR3 DNA reads TGTGCCAGCAGCTTGGCCAGGGGAGAGACCCAGTACTTC.

The genes are TRBV18 and TRBJ1-4; 7 bases map to TRBD1. J lost 8 bases, V lost 5 bases, and 5 bases had no gene match. The CDR3 sequence is 13 residues long. From germline, CDR1 is KGHSH and CDR2 LQKENI. CDR3 coding DNA: TGTGCCAGCTCATCGGGACAGTTGGAAAAACTGTTTTTT. This sequence encodes CASSSGQLEKLFF.

The V gene is TRBV28, the J gene TRBJ2-7; 9 nucleotides align to TRBD1. In germline, CDR1 is MDHEN, CDR2 SYDVKM. The CDR3 extends over 14 amino acids. V shed 6 bases and J 4 bases; nucleotides not matched to a gene: 7. CDR3 sequence: CASSTTGQGYEQYF. CDR3 DNA: TGTGCCAGCAGCACTACGGGACAGGGTTACGAGCAGTACTTC.

This sequence joins TRBV11-2 and TRBJ2-7; 10 bases are shared with TRBD1. V was pared by 4 bases and J by 2 bases, with 8 bases of the junction left unmatched. Germline V gene sequence: CDR1 SGHAT, CDR2 FQNNGV. The CDR3 covers 16 residues. The CDR3 region has the DNA TGTGCCAGCAGCTCCTACCGGGACAGGGGTACCTACGAGCAGTACTTC. Translation: CASSSYRDRGTYEQYF.

V gene TRBV4-1 combines with J gene TRBJ1-4; maybe TRBD1 (6 bases). The CDR3 has 16 residues. Deletions cut 4 bases from V and 3 bases from J, with 15 bases between. Germline V gene data show CDR1 as MGHRA and CDR2 as YSYEKL. This chain's CDR3 is CASSPYRDPPNEKLFF. The CDR3 coding sequence is TGCGCCAGCAGCCCTTACAGGGATCCCCCTAATGAAAAACTGTTTTTT.

J is TRBJ2-2 and V is TRBV5-4; D possibly corresponds to TRBD1 (5 bases). Trimming took off 0 bases at V and 3 bases at J, with 9 bases between the two ends. Germline V gives CDR1 SGHNT, CDR2 YYREEE (reference sequence). The CDR3 has 15 amino acids. CDR3 protein: CASSLAGRDTGELFF. CDR3 bases: TGTGCCAGCAGCTTGGCAGGGCGCGACACCGGGGAGCTGTTTTTT.

This clone was picked up one time. The chain links TRBV6-2 or TRBV6-3 to TRBJ1-5; D perhaps matches TRBD1 (6 bases). The CDR3 runs to 15 residues. V was cut by 2 bases and J by 2 bases, with 10 bases left in between. CDR1 and CDR2 from the germline V gene are MNHEY and SVGEGT. CDR3 in amino acids: CASSYGAGGNQPQHF. The CDR3 nucleotides are TGTGCCAGCAGTTACGGGGCAGGGGGCAATCAGCCCCAGCATTTT.

This clone was seen a single time. This sequence joins TRBV5-8 and TRBJ2-5; 9 bases match TRBD1. V gave up 4 bases and J gave up 5 bases; unmatched junction bases: 6. The CDR3 length is 14 residues. From germline, CDR1 is SGHTS and CDR2 YDEGEE. CDR3 in amino acids: CASSGGQGRETQYF. For the CDR3, the DNA is TGTGCCAGCAGCGGCGGACAGGGGCGGGAGACCCAGTACTTC.

V usage is TRBV2 and J usage is TRBJ2-1; TRBD2 aligns across 8 bases. The CDR3 has 15 amino acids. Germline V gives CDR1 SNHLY, CDR2 FYNNEI. The V gene end was trimmed by 5 bases and the J gene end by 6 bases; junction bases not matched to a gene: 9. The CDR3 loop reads CASSPGLVVLNEQFF. The CDR3 DNA sequence: TGTGCCAGCAGTCCGGGACTAGTTGTCCTCAATGAGCAGTTCTTC.

The V gene is TRBV2, the J gene TRBJ2-7; no reliable D call. The CDR3 consists of 11 residues. Germline V CDR1 and CDR2: SNHLY, FYNNEI. Trimming cost V 7 bases and J 3 bases, with 7 bases left between them. The CDR3 protein is CASTGIYEQYF. CDR3 in DNA: TGTGCCAGCACAGGTATCTACGAGCAGTACTTC.

This chain links TRBV6-2 or TRBV6-3 with TRBJ1-4; no clear D. Between the trimmed V and J ends, which lost 2 bases and 8 bases, there was a span of 12 bases. The germline CDR1 and CDR2 sequences are MNHEY and SVGEGT. CDR3 length: 14 amino acids. CDR3 loop: CASSYNGGEEKLFF. The CDR3 DNA reads TGTGCCAGCAGTTACAATGGCGGGGAAGAAAAACTGTTTTTT.

V gene TRBV12-5 combines with J gene TRBJ1-1; D unresolved. V gave up 4 bases and J gave up 5 bases, with 8 bases separating them. The germline gives CDR1 LGHNT, CDR2 FRNRAP. The CDR3 is made up of 12 amino acids. CDR3 loop: CASGSRRTEAFF. The CDR3 DNA follows: TGTGCTAGTGGTTCCCGGAGGACTGAAGCTTTCTTT.

A remark on this clone: This sample includes further DNA sequences coding for the same CDR3. The genes are TRBV3-1 (or the pseudogene TRBV3-2) and TRBJ2-4; TRBD2 aligns across 7 bases. The CDR3 covers 15 residues. Trimming removed 4 bases from V and 2 bases from J; junction bases left unmatched: 5. Germline values: CDR1 LGHDT, CDR2 YNNKEL (reference sequence). The DNA for the CDR3 is TGTGCCAGCAGCCTCGCCGGGGGGTCCAAAAACATTCAGTACTTC. It specifies CASSLAGGSKNIQYF.

The gene calls are TRBV11-1 and TRBJ2-5, with a tentative D call TRBD2 (5 bases). Trimming left V 2 bases short and J 5 bases short, with 12 bases between. The CDR3 runs to 14 residues. The V gene's germline CDR1 is SGHAT and CDR2 FQDESV (reference sequence). This CDR3 reads CASSLRLAWETQYF. CDR3 coding DNA: TGTGCCAGCAGCTTAAGGCTAGCCTGGGAGACCCAGTACTTC.

The chain has TRBV2 and TRBJ2-7; 7 bases are shared with TRBD1. The CDR3 extends over 15 amino acids. V trimming: 3 bases; J trimming: 5 bases; junction bases outside the gene matches: 10. Looked up from germline, CDR1 is SNHLY and CDR2 is FYNNEI. CDR3 sequence reads: CASSEGTARNDEQYF. The CDR3 DNA follows: TGTGCCAGCAGTGAGGGGACAGCTAGAAACGACGAGCAGTACTTC.

The genes are TRBV28 and TRBJ1-3; D might be TRBD1 (6 bases). This CDR3 is 15 amino acids long. V lost 5 bases to trimming and J lost 0 bases, with 11 bases between them. CDR1 and CDR2 from the germline V gene are MDHEN and SYDVKM. The CDR3 spells CASSTGTTSGNTIYF. CDR3 in DNA: TGTGCCAGCAGTACCGGGACAACCTCTGGAAACACCATATATTTT.

A word on this clone: Other DNA sequences of this sample code for an identical CDR3. The rearrangement links TRBV18 to TRBJ2-4; a weak D match, TRBD2 (6 bases). The V and J ends lost 0 bases and 8 bases respectively, with 11 bases between them. CDR3 size: 14 residues. The germline CDR1 and CDR2 sequences are KGHSH and LQKENI. The CDR3 region is CASSPPLREDIQYF. CDR3 nucleotides: TGTGCCAGCTCACCACCCCTCAGGGAGGACATTCAGTACTTC.

The chain carries TRBV28 and TRBJ1-6, with 9 bases matching TRBD1. This CDR3 has 15 residues. Germline V CDR1 and CDR2: MDHEN, SYDVKM. Trimming took 4 bases from V and 12 from J; bases not matched to a gene: 10. The chain's CDR3 is CASSSTGGLQGPLHF. CDR3 in DNA: TGTGCCAGCAGTTCAACAGGGGGCCTACAAGGACCCCTCCACTTT.

J is TRBJ2-5 and V is TRBV18; weak D call: TRBD2 (6 bases). V lost 3 bases and J lost 3, with 11 bases in between. Germline V gene lookup returns CDR1 KGHSH and CDR2 LQKENI. The CDR3 covers 14 residues. CDR3 residues: CASSPRELKETQYF. The CDR3, as DNA: TGTGCCAGCTCACCTCGGGAGCTTAAAGAGACCCAGTACTTC.